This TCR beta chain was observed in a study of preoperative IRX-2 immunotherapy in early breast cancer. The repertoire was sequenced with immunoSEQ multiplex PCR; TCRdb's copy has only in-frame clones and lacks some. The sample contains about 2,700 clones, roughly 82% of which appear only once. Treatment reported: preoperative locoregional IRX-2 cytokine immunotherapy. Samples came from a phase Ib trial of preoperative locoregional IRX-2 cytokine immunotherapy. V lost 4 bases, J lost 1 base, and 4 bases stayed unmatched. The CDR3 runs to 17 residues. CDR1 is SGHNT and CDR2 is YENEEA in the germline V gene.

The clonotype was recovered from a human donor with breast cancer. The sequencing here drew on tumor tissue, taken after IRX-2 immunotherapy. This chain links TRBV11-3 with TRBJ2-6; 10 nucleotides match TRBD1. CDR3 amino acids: CASSSGQGLSGANVLTF. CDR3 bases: TGTGCCAGCAGCTCGGGACAGGGGTTATCTGGGGCCAACGTCCTGACTTTC. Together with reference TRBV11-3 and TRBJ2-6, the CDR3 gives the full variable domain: EAGVVQSPRYKIIEKKQPVAFWCNPISGHNTLYWYLQNLGQGPELLIRYENEEAVDDSQLPKDRFSAERLKGVDSTLKIQPAELGDSAVYLCASSSGQGLSGANVLTFGAGSRLTVL.